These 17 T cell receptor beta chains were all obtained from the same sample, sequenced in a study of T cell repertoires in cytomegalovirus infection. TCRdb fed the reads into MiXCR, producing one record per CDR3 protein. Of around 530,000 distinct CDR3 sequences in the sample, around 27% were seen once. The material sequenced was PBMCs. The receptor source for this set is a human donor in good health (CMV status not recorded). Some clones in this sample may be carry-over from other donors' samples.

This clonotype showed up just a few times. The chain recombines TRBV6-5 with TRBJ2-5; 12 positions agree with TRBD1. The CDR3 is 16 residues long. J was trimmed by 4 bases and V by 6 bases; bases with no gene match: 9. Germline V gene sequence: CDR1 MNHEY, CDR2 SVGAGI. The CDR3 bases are TGTGCCAGCAGATCCGGGACAGGGGGCTTGCGAGAGACCCAGTACTTC. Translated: CASRSGTGGLRETQYF.

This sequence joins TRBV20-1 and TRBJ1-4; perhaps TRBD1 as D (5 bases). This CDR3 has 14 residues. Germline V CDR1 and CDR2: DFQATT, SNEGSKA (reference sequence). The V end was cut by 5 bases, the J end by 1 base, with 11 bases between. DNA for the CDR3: TGCAGTGCTCCCCGAGGGGAAACTAATGAAAAACTGTTTTTT. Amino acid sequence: CSAPRGETNEKLFF.

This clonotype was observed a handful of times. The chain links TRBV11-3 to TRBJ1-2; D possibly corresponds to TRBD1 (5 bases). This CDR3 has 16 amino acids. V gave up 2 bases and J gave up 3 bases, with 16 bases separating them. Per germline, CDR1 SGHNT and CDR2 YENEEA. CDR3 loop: CASSLKYRRLDYGYTF. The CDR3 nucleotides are TGTGCCAGCAGCTTAAAATACAGGAGGTTGGACTATGGCTACACCTTC.

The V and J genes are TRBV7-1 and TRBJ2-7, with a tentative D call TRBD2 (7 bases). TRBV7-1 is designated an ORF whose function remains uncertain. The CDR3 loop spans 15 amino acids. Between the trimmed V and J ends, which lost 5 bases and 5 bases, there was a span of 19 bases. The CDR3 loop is CASSKWGGQTNEQYV. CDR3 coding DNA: TGTGCCAGCAGCAAATGGGGGGGACAAACGAACGAGCAGTACGTC.

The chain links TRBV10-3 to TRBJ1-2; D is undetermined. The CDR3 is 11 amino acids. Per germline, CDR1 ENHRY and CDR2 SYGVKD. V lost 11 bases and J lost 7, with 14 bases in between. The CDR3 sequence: CAATGGGGYTF. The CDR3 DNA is TGTGCCGCCACGGGAGGTGGTGGCTACACCTTC.

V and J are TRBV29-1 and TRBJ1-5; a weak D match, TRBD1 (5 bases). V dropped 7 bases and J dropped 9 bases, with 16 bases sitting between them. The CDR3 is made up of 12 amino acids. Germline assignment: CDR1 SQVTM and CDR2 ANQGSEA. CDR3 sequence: CSGGTGEGPQHF. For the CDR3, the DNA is TGCAGCGGGGGGACGGGGGAAGGGCCCCAGCATTTT.

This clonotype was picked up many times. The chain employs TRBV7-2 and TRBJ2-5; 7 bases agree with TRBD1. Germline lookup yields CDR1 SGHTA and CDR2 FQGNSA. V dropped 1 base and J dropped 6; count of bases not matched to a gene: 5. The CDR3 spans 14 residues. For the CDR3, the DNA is TGTGCCAGCAGCTTAGGAGGGGGCAAAAAGACCCAGTACTTC. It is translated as CASSLGGGKKTQYF.

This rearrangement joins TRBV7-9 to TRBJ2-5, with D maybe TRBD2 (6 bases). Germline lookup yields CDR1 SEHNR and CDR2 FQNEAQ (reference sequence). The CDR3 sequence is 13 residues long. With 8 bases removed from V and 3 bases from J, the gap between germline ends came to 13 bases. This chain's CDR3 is CASRRGSEETQYF. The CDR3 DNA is TGTGCCAGCCGGCGGGGCTCCGAAGAGACCCAGTACTTC.

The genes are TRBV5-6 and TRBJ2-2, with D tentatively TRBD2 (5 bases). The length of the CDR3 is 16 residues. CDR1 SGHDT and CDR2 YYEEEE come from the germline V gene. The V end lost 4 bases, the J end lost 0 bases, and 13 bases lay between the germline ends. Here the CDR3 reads CASSVSEQANTGELFF. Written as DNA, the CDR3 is TGTGCCAGCAGCGTTAGCGAACAAGCGAACACCGGGGAGCTGTTTTTT.

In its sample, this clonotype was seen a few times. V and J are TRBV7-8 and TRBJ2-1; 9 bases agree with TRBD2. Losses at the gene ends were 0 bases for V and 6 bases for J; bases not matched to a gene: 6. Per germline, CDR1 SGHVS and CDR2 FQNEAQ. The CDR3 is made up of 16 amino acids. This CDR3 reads CASSLALPTSGNEQFF. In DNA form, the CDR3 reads TGTGCCAGCAGCTTAGCGCTCCCGACTAGCGGCAATGAGCAGTTCTTC.

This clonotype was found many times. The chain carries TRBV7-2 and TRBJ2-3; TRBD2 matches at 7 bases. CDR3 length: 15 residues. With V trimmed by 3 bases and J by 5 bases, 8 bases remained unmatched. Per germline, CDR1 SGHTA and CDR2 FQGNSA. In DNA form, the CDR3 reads TGTGCCAGCAGCTTTGGGGGGAGGGAGGAAGATACGCAGTATTTT. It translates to CASSFGGREEDTQYF.

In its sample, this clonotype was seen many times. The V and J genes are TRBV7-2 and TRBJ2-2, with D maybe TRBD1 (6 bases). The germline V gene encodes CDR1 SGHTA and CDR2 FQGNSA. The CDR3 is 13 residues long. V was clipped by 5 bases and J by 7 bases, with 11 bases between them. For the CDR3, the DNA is TGTGCCAGCAGCCCAGGGGCGGTCGGGGAGCTGTTTTTT. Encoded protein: CASSPGAVGELFF.

Here the CDR3 DNA reads TGCGCCAGCAGCTTGGCACAGGACGCAGATACGCAGTATTTT. This codes for CASSLAQDADTQYF. V usage is TRBV5-1 and J usage is TRBJ2-3; tentative D call: TRBD1 (5 bases). The CDR3 sequence is 14 residues long. Trimming left V 0 bases short and J 4 bases short, with 9 bases between. Germline V gives CDR1 SGHRS, CDR2 YFSETQ. The full variable domain, rest sourced from reference TRBV5-1 and TRBJ2-3, is KAGVTQTPRYLIKTRGQQVTLSCSPISGHRSVSWYQQTPGQGLQFLFEYFSETQRNKGNFPGRFSGRQFSNSRSEMNVSTLELGDSALYLCASSLAQDADTQYFGPGTRLTVL.

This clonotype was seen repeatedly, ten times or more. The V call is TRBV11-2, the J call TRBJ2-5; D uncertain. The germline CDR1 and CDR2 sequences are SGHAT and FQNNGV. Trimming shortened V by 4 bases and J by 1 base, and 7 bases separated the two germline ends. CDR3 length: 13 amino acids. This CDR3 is CASSYSPQETQYF. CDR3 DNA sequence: TGTGCCAGCAGCTACAGCCCCCAAGAGACCCAGTACTTC. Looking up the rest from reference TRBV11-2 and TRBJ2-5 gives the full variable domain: EAGVAQSPRYKIIEKRQSVAFWCNPISGHATLYWYQQILGQGPKLLIQFQNNGVVDDSQLPKDRFSAERLKGVDSTLKIQPAKLEDSAVYLCASSYSPQETQYFGPGTRLLVL.

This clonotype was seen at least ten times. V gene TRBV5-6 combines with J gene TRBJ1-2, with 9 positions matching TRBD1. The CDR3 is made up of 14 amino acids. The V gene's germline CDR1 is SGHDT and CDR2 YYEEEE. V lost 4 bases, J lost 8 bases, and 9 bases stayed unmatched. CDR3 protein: CASSRAGTGSGYTF. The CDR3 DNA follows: TGTGCCAGCAGCCGCGCCGGGACAGGGAGCGGCTACACCTTC.

The CDR3 loop is CSARDPDRPNQPQHF. CDR3 coding DNA: TGCAGTGCTAGAGACCCGGACAGGCCCAATCAGCCCCAGCATTTT. This sequence joins TRBV20-1 and TRBJ1-5; 7 positions match TRBD1. This CDR3 region has 15 residues. Germline V gene data show CDR1 as DFQATT and CDR2 as SNEGSKA (reference sequence). Trimming removed 0 bases from V and 3 bases from J; junction bases left unmatched: 5.

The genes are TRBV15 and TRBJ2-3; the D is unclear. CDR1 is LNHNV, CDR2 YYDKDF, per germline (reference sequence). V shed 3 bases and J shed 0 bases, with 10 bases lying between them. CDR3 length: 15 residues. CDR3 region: CATSSSGPSTDTQYF. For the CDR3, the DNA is TGTGCCACCAGCAGTTCCGGGCCTAGCACAGATACGCAGTATTTT.